The clone carrying this T cell receptor (beta chain) turned up a few times. Antigen specificity is unknown. This CDR3 spans 17 amino acids. V shed 0 bases and J shed 2 bases, with 14 bases lying between them. The germline CDR1 and CDR2 sequences are MGHRA and YSYEKL. Full-length variable regions came from constant-region reverse primers plus semi-nested Nested Universal Primer A PCR. TCRdb reanalysed the 5' RACE reads using MiXCR and keeps one entry per CDR3 protein. The sample includes approximately 41,000 distinct CDR3 sequences, less than 35% seen only once; the top ten take roughly 4%. General study findings and limits: Tumor-infiltrating Treg TCR alpha and beta sequences overlapped most with tumor naive CD4+ T cells, then blood naive. Tumor memory CD4+ T cell TCR gene usage clustered with blood and lymph node memory CD4+ cells and lymph node naive CD4+ cells.

Memory CD4+ T cells were sorted as CD4+CD45RO+CD25- cells. This chain joins TRBV4-1 and TRBJ1-5; possibly TRBD1 for D (6 bases). Sequencing was done on a sample of memory CD4+ T cells sorted from a lymph node. As to subset: memory CD4+ T cells, CD4+CD45RO+CD25-. The sequence was obtained from a female donor with breast cancer. CDR3 sequence: CASSQESSRGGNQPQHF. The DNA of the CDR3 is TGCGCCAGCAGCCAAGAGTCCAGCAGGGGCGGCAATCAGCCCCAGCATTTT.